The rows below give T cell receptor beta chains drawn from one sample of a study of T cells in localized non-small cell lung cancer. Profiled with immunoSEQ multiplex PCR; TCRdb holds only in-frame clones, not every one. The table has tens of thousands of clones, 75% to 85% seen once. The material sequenced was peripheral blood, taken before any cancer treatment. The receptor set was obtained from a female donor over 55 with stage I lung adenocarcinoma. Both conserved end residues are part of each CDR3. Each record gives: clone size, V gene, D gene, J gene, CDR3 protein, CDR3 DNA. D genes are given only for firm matches. Only part of the rows carry a size: once, few, many, or a class if the clone is expanded.

NA,TRBV7-8,TRBD1,TRBJ2-7,CASSLEGRDRGYRPVSYEQYF,TGTGCCAGCAGCTTAGAGGGCCGGGACAGGGGATATAGACCAGTCTCCTACGAGCAGTACTTC
NA,TRBV10-3,TRBD1,TRBJ2-7,CAITVTRTGRVEQYF,TGTGCCATCACCGTTACTAGGACAGGGCGTGTCGAGCAGTACTTC
NA,TRBV10-3,TRBD1,TRBJ2-1,CAISEPRTGEQHNEQFF,TGTGCCATCAGTGAGCCTCGGACAGGGGAGCAACACAATGAGCAGTTCTTC
NA,TRBV20-1,NA,TRBJ2-1,CSATNRDEQFF,TGCAGTGCTACGAATAGGGATGAGCAGTTCTTC
NA,TRBV4-2,TRBD1,TRBJ1-1,CASSSQGQGNTEAFF,TGTGCCAGCAGCTCCCAAGGACAGGGAAACACTGAAGCTTTCTTT
NA,TRBV12-5,NA,TRBJ2-3,CASGYLDTQYF,TGTGCTAGTGGGTACTTAGATACGCAGTATTTT
once,TRBV5-5,NA,TRBJ1-3,CASSLEVGGLSGNTIYF,TGTGCCAGCAGCTTGGAGGTTGGAGGGCTCTCTGGAAACACCATATATTTT
NA,TRBV29-1,TRBD1,TRBJ1-4,CSVRQGGGSEKLFF,TGCAGCGTTCGACAGGGAGGCGGGAGTGAAAAACTGTTTTTT
once,TRBV28,NA,TRBJ2-6,CASSLSQGSGANVLTF,TGTGCCAGCAGTCTGTCCCAGGGTTCTGGGGCCAACGTCCTGACTTTC
NA,TRBV5-4,NA,TRBJ2-1,CASSLVRNSYNEQFF,TGTGCCAGCAGCTTGGTGCGGAACTCCTACAATGAGCAGTTCTTC
NA,TRBV30,TRBD2,TRBJ2-1,CAWNLRTSGKSYNEQFF,TGTGCCTGGAACCTCCGGACTAGCGGGAAATCCTACAATGAGCAGTTCTTC
once,TRBV30,TRBD1,TRBJ1-5,CAWKGQGANQPQHF,TGTGCCTGGAAAGGACAGGGGGCAAATCAGCCCCAGCATTTT
few,TRBV7-9,TRBD1,TRBJ1-4,CASSAPGQHEKLFF,TGTGCCAGCAGCGCCCCGGGACAGCATGAAAAACTGTTTTTT
NA,TRBV9,TRBD2,TRBJ2-1,CASSVGGLAGAEQFF,TGTGCCAGCAGCGTAGGGGGACTAGCGGGGGCTGAGCAGTTCTTC
NA,TRBV10-3,NA,TRBJ2-3,CAISDGGDTQYF,TGTGCCATCAGTGACGGGGGTGATACGCAGTATTTT
NA,TRBV2,NA,TRBJ2-3,CASSQTDTQYF,TGTGCCAGCAGCCAGACAGATACGCAGTATTTT
once,TRBV6-5,NA,TRBJ1-3,CASSYSQTDRGNTIYF,TGTGCCAGCAGTTACTCGCAAACCGATAGGGGAAACACCATATATTTT
NA,TRBV27,NA,TRBJ2-7,CASSLGGGGFYEQYF,TGTGCCAGCAGTTTGGGAGGGGGAGGATTCTACGAGCAGTACTTC
NA,TRBV27,NA,TRBJ1-4,CASSLNRVSEKLFF,TGTGCCAGCAGTTTAAACAGGGTTAGCGAAAAACTGTTTTTT
NA,TRBV27,TRBD2,TRBJ2-7,CATRLAGFYEQYF,TGTGCCACCCGACTAGCGGGATTTTACGAGCAGTACTTC
few,TRBV29-1,NA,TRBJ1-1,CSGMTGGGTEAFF,TGCAGCGGAATGACAGGTGGGGGCACTGAAGCTTTCTTT
once,TRBV7-2,NA,TRBJ2-1,CASSLEGRAYNEQFF,TGTGCCAGCAGCTTAGAGGGGCGGGCCTACAATGAGCAGTTCTTC
NA,TRBV30,NA,TRBJ2-7,CAWSAYGGVGYEQYF,TGTGCCTGGAGTGCTTATGGAGGGGTCGGGTACGAGCAGTACTTC
NA,TRBV7-2,TRBD2,TRBJ2-3,CASSPRTSPLSTDTQYF,TGTGCCAGCAGCCCTAGGACTAGCCCACTTAGCACAGATACGCAGTATTTT
NA,TRBV18,NA,TRBJ2-4,CASSGTSERYF,TGTGCCAGCTCTGGGACATCTGAACGGTACTTC
NA,TRBV10-3,NA,TRBJ1-5,CAISERYNQPQHF,TGTGCCATCAGTGAGAGATACAATCAGCCCCAGCATTTT
NA,TRBV7-2,NA,TRBJ2-7,CASSLATDGAQYF,TGTGCCAGCAGCTTGGCTACGGACGGGGCCCAGTACTTC
few,TRBV30,TRBD1,TRBJ1-1,CASQGAYEAFF,TGTGCCTCACAGGGGGCTTATGAAGCTTTCTTT
NA,TRBV5-1,TRBD1,TRBJ1-6,CASSWGQGGTNSPLHF,TGCGCCAGCAGCTGGGGACAGGGAGGAACCAATTCACCCCTCCACTTT
NA,TRBV19,TRBD1,TRBJ1-1,CASSSWTGKTEAFF,TGTGCCAGTAGTTCCTGGACAGGGAAGACTGAAGCTTTCTTT
NA,TRBV6-5,TRBD1,TRBJ1-2,CASSYSTGAGYTF,TGTGCCAGCAGTTACTCTACAGGGGCGGGCTACACCTTC
few,TRBV11-2,TRBD2,TRBJ2-1,CASSLSGLAGGPGNEQFF,TGTGCCAGCAGCTTATCGGGACTAGCGGGGGGGCCGGGGAATGAGCAGTTCTTC
NA,TRBV5-1,NA,TRBJ2-7,CASSSLDRHYEQYF,TGCGCCAGCAGCAGTCTCGACAGGCACTACGAGCAGTACTTC
few,TRBV7-9,NA,TRBJ1-1,CASSSPTPVRPEAFF,TGTGCCAGCAGCTCCCCGACACCGGTGAGGCCTGAAGCTTTCTTT
NA,TRBV5-4,TRBD2,TRBJ2-7,CASSSPAGGLTYEQYF,TGTGCCAGCAGCTCACCAGCGGGGGGGTTAACCTACGAGCAGTACTTC
few,TRBV5-6,TRBD2,TRBJ2-7,CASSLRGGYEQYF,TGTGCCAGCAGCTTGCGGGGGGGCTACGAGCAGTACTTC
NA,TRBV5-8,NA,TRBJ2-5,CASSHVLRGEETQYF,TGTGCCAGCAGCCACGTTTTAAGGGGGGAAGAGACCCAGTACTTC
NA,TRBV19,NA,TRBJ2-7,CASSTLAEPLSEQYF,TGTGCCAGTAGTACCTTAGCGGAGCCCCTGTCCGAGCAGTACTTC
NA,TRBV28,NA,TRBJ1-5,CASSLYRDIPNQPQHF,TGTGCCAGCAGTTTGTACCGGGACATACCAAATCAGCCCCAGCATTTT
NA,TRBV19,NA,TRBJ2-1,CASSIGNEQFF,TGTGCCAGTAGTATTGGTAATGAGCAGTTCTTC
NA,TRBV28,TRBD1,TRBJ2-3,CASSPDRGTDTQYF,TGTGCCAGCAGTCCGGACAGGGGCACAGATACGCAGTATTTT
NA,TRBV19,TRBD1,TRBJ2-1,CASTTGTVSYNEQFF,TGTGCCAGTACGACGGGGACAGTCTCCTACAATGAGCAGTTCTTC
NA,TRBV28,TRBD2,TRBJ2-1,CASSGSGRDYNEQFF,TGTGCCAGCAGCGGGAGCGGGAGGGACTACAATGAGCAGTTCTTC
NA,TRBV4-1,NA,TRBJ1-2,CASSQEETNYGYTF,TGCGCCAGCAGCCAAGAGGAAACAAACTATGGCTACACCTTC
NA,TRBV19,TRBD2,TRBJ2-1,CASSTLAGGVGNEQFF,TGTGCCAGTAGTACGTTAGCGGGAGGGGTCGGTAATGAGCAGTTCTTC
NA,TRBV19,NA,TRBJ1-2,CASSLWDNEYGYTF,TGTGCCAGTAGTCTCTGGGACAACGAATATGGCTACACCTTC
NA,TRBV5-6,TRBD1,TRBJ2-5,CASSSGTGSLETQYF,TGTGCCAGCAGCTCCGGGACAGGGAGTTTGGAGACCCAGTACTTC
NA,TRBV7-9,NA,TRBJ1-3,CASSLGVGTPNSGNTIYF,TGTGCCAGCAGCTTAGGGGTGGGGACACCAAACTCTGGAAACACCATATATTTT
NA,TRBV11-2,NA,TRBJ1-2,CASSLVGYYGYTF,TGTGCCAGCAGCTTAGTAGGATACTATGGCTACACCTTC
NA,TRBV9,NA,TRBJ2-6,CASSVGPSGANVLTF,TGTGCCAGCAGCGTTGGCCCCTCTGGGGCCAACGTCCTGACTTTC
NA,TRBV19,TRBD1,TRBJ2-1,CASSAQGPLFF,TGTGCCAGTAGTGCACAGGGGCCGCTTTTCTTC
NA,TRBV4-2,NA,TRBJ2-7,CASSQVASSYEQYF,TGTGCCAGCAGCCAGGTCGCCAGCTCCTACGAGCAGTACTTC
NA,TRBV9,NA,TRBJ1-4,CASSVFDTFNEKLFF,TGTGCCAGCAGCGTATTCGACACCTTTAATGAAAAACTGTTTTTT
NA,TRBV23-1,NA,TRBJ2-5,CASSQLGCRIPETQYF,TGCGCCAGCAGTCAATTAGGCTGTCGAATTCCGGAGACCCAGTACTTC
NA,TRBV7-6,NA,TRBJ2-5,CASSLKETQYF,TGTGCCAGCAGCTTAAAGGAGACCCAGTACTTC
NA,TRBV6-1,TRBD2,TRBJ2-7,CAIARAPGGEQYF,TGTGCCATCGCCAGGGCCCCGGGGGGCGAGCAGTACTTC
NA,TRBV7-2,TRBD2,TRBJ2-7,CASSLSQGGKDEQYF,TGTGCCAGCAGCTTATCCCAGGGAGGGAAAGACGAGCAGTACTTC
once,TRBV11-2,TRBD1,TRBJ2-5,CADGSGTGGRETQYF,TGTGCTGATGGGTCCGGGACAGGGGGCAGAGAGACCCAGTACTTC